Below are 18 T cell receptor beta chains sequenced from a single sample in a study of T cells in Graves' hyperthyroidism and ophthalmopathy. It was RNA transcripts that yielded the amplified TCR beta CDR3 regions. During a first-round RT-PCR of the TCR CDR3, the HTBI primer set was used. One entry per CDR3 protein results from TCRdb running MiXCR on the multiplex PCR reads. The sample contains about 550,000 distinct CDR3 sequences, less than 25% of which appear only once. Sequenced material: blood. These receptors all stem from a man between 18 and 35 years old with Graves' hyperthyroidism.

This clonotype was recorded at least ten times. The J gene is TRBJ1-1, the V gene TRBV15; D uncertain. Trimming stripped 5 bases from V and 4 bases from J, with 14 bases between. The germline CDR1 and CDR2 sequences are LNHNV and YYDKDF (reference sequence). The CDR3 spans 14 residues. Written as DNA, the CDR3 is TGTGCCACCAGCGGCGACCCACAGTCCACTGAAGCTTTCTTT. Translating it yields CATSGDPQSTEAFF.

This clonotype was seen ten or more times. The rearrangement links TRBV5-1 to TRBJ1-1; no definite D call. V lost 0 bases to trimming and J lost 6 bases, with 12 bases between them. Germline loops: CDR1 SGHRS, CDR2 YFSETQ. This CDR3 has 14 amino acids. The CDR3 here is CASSLVVGRAEAFF. The DNA for the CDR3 is TGCGCCAGCAGCTTGGTGGTAGGGCGGGCTGAAGCTTTCTTT.

This clonotype was counted a few times. The CDR3 DNA reads as TGCGCCAGCAGCCACCGGACAGGAGGGGCGGGGACTGAAGCTTTCTTT. Its translation: CASSHRTGGAGTEAFF. This chain links TRBV4-1 with TRBJ1-1, with 7 bases identical to TRBD1. This CDR3 has 16 amino acids. CDR1 and CDR2 from the germline V gene are MGHRA and YSYEKL. V lost 3 bases, J lost 5 bases, and 12 bases stayed unmatched.

This clonotype was counted ten times or more. The V and J genes are TRBV30 and TRBJ1-1, with D uncertain. Germline V gene sequence: CDR1 GTSNPN, CDR2 SVGIG (reference sequence). The CDR3 runs to 16 residues. Trimming left V 2 bases short and J 6 bases short, with 22 bases between. CDR3 loop: CAWSQGRTGISAEAFF. In nucleotides, the CDR3 is TGTGCCTGGAGTCAAGGGAGGACGGGGATTTCCGCTGAAGCTTTCTTT.

The rearrangement joins TRBV9 to TRBJ2-2; D possibly matches TRBD1 or TRBD2 (5 bases each). Germline V gives CDR1 SGDLS, CDR2 YYNGEE. V lost 0 bases and J 1 base, leaving 19 bases between the germline ends. This CDR3 region has 19 residues. CDR3 loop: CASSVEGMGRGWNTGELFF. The CDR3 DNA follows: TGTGCCAGCAGCGTAGAAGGTATGGGACGCGGATGGAACACCGGGGAGCTGTTTTTT.

Many counts were recorded for this clonotype. The genes are TRBV25-1 and TRBJ1-6, with no clear D. The CDR3 runs to 13 residues. V lost 2 bases to trimming and J lost 9 bases, with 8 bases between them. Germline V gives CDR1 MGHDK, CDR2 SYGVNS. The CDR3 sequence: CASSEIHGSPLHF. The CDR3 nucleotides read TGTGCCAGCAGTGAAATCCACGGTTCACCCCTCCACTTT.

This clonotype was seen at least ten times. V and J are TRBV19 and TRBJ1-2; D uncertain. Germline values: CDR1 LNHDA, CDR2 SQIVND (reference sequence). V lost 7 bases, J lost 8 bases, and 17 bases lay in between. The CDR3 spans 13 residues. The CDR3 region is CASNSVPMGGYTF. CDR3 coding DNA: TGTGCCAGTAATTCGGTCCCCATGGGGGGCTACACCTTC.

Concerning this clonotype itself: The CDR3 carries no conserved terminal phenylalanine or tryptophan, so it likely arises from a read error. This chain joins TRBV30 and TRBJ1-5, with a possible D match to TRBD1 (5 bases). Trimming left V 3 bases short and J 3 bases short, with 12 bases between. CDR3 length: 14 amino acids. The V gene's germline CDR1 is GTSNPN and CDR2 SVGIG (reference sequence). In DNA, the CDR3 is TGTGCCTGGAGGTCCCCCGGGGCCAATCAGCCCCAGCATGTT. Translation gives CAWRSPGANQPQHV.

The rearrangement links TRBV28 to TRBJ2-7; 9 bases align to TRBD2. With 5 bases clipped from V and 3 bases from J, the junction kept 8 bases outside the gene matches. The CDR3 is 15 residues long. Germline lookup yields CDR1 MDHEN and CDR2 SYDVKM. In DNA form, the CDR3 reads TGTGCCAGCAGTCTTACCCTGACTAGCGGCTACGAGCAGTACTTC. This encodes CASSLTLTSGYEQYF.

This clonotype was found many times. The V call is TRBV6-5, the J call TRBJ2-2; D is uncertain. V gave up 6 bases and J gave up 2 bases, with 19 bases separating them. CDR3 length equals 17 residues. In germline, CDR1 is MNHEY, CDR2 SVGAGI. CDR3 in DNA: TGTGCCAGCAGCCCTTCTAGGACCGCCGTTAACACCGGGGAGCTGTTTTTT. Translation: CASSPSRTAVNTGELFF.

Comment on this clonotype: This clone may be a read error of a much larger clone one base away. The chain has TRBV28 and TRBJ2-5; D might be TRBD1 (6 bases). CDR1 is MDHEN, CDR2 SYDVKM, per germline. CDR3 size: 12 residues. CDR3 sequence (DNA): TGTGCCAGCGGCGACAGGTCTAAGACCAAGTACTTC. Translation gives CASGDRSKTKYF.

This clonotype was detected a few times. The CDR3 is CASEGRRGSGYGYTF. CDR3 DNA: TGTGCCAGCGAAGGAAGACGGGGGTCGGGCTATGGCTACACCTTC. The chain is built from TRBV2 and TRBJ1-2, with D maybe TRBD1 (5 bases). Per germline, CDR1 SNHLY and CDR2 FYNNEI. V lost 8 bases to trimming and J lost 4 bases, with 20 bases between them. The CDR3 is made up of 15 amino acids.

This clonotype was seen repeatedly, ten times or more. The gene calls are TRBV20-1 and TRBJ2-5; 7 bases map to TRBD1. This CDR3 contains 16 residues. V trimming: 2 bases; J trimming: 7 bases; junction bases outside the gene matches: 16. Germline loops: CDR1 DFQATT, CDR2 SNEGSKA (reference sequence). CDR3: CSARLSRQGRRGTQYF. CDR3 sequence (DNA): TGCAGTGCTAGATTGTCCCGACAGGGTAGACGTGGGACCCAGTACTTC.

A few counts support this clonotype. The chain carries TRBV6-5 and TRBJ2-2; 7 bases match TRBD1. Losses at the gene ends were 0 bases for V and 6 bases for J; bases not matched to a gene: 10. From germline, CDR1 is MNHEY and CDR2 SVGAGI. This CDR3 has 17 residues. CDR3 region: CASSYSIRQGTAGELFF. The CDR3 bases are TGTGCCAGCAGTTACTCGATCCGACAGGGAACGGCCGGGGAGCTGTTTTTT.

This clonotype was detected many times. The V and J genes are TRBV30 and TRBJ1-2, with D maybe TRBD1 (5 bases). V was shortened by 6 bases and J by 2 bases, with 16 bases between the two germline ends. This CDR3 is 14 amino acids long. Germline CDR1 and CDR2: GTSNPN and SVGIG (reference sequence). The CDR3 DNA is TGTGCCTGCACCCTCGGGGCTTTCAACTATGGCTACACCTTC. Translated, it gives CACTLGAFNYGYTF.

This clonotype has a handful of counts. The chain links TRBV2 to TRBJ1-2; D uncertain. Germline V gene data show CDR1 as SNHLY and CDR2 as FYNNEI. CDR3 length equals 14 residues. V dropped 4 bases and J dropped 0 bases, with 9 bases sitting between them. The CDR3 DNA reads as TGTGCCAGCAGTGGGCAGGCGGCTAACTATGGCTACACCTTC. Residues: CASSGQAANYGYTF.

This clonotype has at least ten counts. The chain is built from TRBV20-1 and TRBJ1-1, with 8 bases aligning to TRBD1. The length of the CDR3 is 14 residues. V was pared by 6 bases and J by 1 base, with 7 bases of the junction left unmatched. CDR1 and CDR2 from the germline V gene are DFQATT and SNEGSKA (reference sequence). CDR3 DNA sequence: TGCAGTGCCCAACAGGGACAGGCGAACACTGAAGCTTTCTTT. It specifies CSAQQGQANTEAFF.

This clonotype came up many times. The chain joins TRBV30 to TRBJ1-1, with D possibly TRBD1 on 6 matching bases. The CDR3 runs 16 residues. Trimming took off 2 bases at V and 3 bases at J, with 19 bases between the two ends. CDR1 is GTSNPN and CDR2 is SVGIG in the germline V gene (reference sequence). The CDR3 here is CAWSPRSRTADTEAFF. The CDR3 DNA reads as TGTGCCTGGAGTCCCAGGTCGAGGACAGCTGACACTGAAGCTTTCTTT.